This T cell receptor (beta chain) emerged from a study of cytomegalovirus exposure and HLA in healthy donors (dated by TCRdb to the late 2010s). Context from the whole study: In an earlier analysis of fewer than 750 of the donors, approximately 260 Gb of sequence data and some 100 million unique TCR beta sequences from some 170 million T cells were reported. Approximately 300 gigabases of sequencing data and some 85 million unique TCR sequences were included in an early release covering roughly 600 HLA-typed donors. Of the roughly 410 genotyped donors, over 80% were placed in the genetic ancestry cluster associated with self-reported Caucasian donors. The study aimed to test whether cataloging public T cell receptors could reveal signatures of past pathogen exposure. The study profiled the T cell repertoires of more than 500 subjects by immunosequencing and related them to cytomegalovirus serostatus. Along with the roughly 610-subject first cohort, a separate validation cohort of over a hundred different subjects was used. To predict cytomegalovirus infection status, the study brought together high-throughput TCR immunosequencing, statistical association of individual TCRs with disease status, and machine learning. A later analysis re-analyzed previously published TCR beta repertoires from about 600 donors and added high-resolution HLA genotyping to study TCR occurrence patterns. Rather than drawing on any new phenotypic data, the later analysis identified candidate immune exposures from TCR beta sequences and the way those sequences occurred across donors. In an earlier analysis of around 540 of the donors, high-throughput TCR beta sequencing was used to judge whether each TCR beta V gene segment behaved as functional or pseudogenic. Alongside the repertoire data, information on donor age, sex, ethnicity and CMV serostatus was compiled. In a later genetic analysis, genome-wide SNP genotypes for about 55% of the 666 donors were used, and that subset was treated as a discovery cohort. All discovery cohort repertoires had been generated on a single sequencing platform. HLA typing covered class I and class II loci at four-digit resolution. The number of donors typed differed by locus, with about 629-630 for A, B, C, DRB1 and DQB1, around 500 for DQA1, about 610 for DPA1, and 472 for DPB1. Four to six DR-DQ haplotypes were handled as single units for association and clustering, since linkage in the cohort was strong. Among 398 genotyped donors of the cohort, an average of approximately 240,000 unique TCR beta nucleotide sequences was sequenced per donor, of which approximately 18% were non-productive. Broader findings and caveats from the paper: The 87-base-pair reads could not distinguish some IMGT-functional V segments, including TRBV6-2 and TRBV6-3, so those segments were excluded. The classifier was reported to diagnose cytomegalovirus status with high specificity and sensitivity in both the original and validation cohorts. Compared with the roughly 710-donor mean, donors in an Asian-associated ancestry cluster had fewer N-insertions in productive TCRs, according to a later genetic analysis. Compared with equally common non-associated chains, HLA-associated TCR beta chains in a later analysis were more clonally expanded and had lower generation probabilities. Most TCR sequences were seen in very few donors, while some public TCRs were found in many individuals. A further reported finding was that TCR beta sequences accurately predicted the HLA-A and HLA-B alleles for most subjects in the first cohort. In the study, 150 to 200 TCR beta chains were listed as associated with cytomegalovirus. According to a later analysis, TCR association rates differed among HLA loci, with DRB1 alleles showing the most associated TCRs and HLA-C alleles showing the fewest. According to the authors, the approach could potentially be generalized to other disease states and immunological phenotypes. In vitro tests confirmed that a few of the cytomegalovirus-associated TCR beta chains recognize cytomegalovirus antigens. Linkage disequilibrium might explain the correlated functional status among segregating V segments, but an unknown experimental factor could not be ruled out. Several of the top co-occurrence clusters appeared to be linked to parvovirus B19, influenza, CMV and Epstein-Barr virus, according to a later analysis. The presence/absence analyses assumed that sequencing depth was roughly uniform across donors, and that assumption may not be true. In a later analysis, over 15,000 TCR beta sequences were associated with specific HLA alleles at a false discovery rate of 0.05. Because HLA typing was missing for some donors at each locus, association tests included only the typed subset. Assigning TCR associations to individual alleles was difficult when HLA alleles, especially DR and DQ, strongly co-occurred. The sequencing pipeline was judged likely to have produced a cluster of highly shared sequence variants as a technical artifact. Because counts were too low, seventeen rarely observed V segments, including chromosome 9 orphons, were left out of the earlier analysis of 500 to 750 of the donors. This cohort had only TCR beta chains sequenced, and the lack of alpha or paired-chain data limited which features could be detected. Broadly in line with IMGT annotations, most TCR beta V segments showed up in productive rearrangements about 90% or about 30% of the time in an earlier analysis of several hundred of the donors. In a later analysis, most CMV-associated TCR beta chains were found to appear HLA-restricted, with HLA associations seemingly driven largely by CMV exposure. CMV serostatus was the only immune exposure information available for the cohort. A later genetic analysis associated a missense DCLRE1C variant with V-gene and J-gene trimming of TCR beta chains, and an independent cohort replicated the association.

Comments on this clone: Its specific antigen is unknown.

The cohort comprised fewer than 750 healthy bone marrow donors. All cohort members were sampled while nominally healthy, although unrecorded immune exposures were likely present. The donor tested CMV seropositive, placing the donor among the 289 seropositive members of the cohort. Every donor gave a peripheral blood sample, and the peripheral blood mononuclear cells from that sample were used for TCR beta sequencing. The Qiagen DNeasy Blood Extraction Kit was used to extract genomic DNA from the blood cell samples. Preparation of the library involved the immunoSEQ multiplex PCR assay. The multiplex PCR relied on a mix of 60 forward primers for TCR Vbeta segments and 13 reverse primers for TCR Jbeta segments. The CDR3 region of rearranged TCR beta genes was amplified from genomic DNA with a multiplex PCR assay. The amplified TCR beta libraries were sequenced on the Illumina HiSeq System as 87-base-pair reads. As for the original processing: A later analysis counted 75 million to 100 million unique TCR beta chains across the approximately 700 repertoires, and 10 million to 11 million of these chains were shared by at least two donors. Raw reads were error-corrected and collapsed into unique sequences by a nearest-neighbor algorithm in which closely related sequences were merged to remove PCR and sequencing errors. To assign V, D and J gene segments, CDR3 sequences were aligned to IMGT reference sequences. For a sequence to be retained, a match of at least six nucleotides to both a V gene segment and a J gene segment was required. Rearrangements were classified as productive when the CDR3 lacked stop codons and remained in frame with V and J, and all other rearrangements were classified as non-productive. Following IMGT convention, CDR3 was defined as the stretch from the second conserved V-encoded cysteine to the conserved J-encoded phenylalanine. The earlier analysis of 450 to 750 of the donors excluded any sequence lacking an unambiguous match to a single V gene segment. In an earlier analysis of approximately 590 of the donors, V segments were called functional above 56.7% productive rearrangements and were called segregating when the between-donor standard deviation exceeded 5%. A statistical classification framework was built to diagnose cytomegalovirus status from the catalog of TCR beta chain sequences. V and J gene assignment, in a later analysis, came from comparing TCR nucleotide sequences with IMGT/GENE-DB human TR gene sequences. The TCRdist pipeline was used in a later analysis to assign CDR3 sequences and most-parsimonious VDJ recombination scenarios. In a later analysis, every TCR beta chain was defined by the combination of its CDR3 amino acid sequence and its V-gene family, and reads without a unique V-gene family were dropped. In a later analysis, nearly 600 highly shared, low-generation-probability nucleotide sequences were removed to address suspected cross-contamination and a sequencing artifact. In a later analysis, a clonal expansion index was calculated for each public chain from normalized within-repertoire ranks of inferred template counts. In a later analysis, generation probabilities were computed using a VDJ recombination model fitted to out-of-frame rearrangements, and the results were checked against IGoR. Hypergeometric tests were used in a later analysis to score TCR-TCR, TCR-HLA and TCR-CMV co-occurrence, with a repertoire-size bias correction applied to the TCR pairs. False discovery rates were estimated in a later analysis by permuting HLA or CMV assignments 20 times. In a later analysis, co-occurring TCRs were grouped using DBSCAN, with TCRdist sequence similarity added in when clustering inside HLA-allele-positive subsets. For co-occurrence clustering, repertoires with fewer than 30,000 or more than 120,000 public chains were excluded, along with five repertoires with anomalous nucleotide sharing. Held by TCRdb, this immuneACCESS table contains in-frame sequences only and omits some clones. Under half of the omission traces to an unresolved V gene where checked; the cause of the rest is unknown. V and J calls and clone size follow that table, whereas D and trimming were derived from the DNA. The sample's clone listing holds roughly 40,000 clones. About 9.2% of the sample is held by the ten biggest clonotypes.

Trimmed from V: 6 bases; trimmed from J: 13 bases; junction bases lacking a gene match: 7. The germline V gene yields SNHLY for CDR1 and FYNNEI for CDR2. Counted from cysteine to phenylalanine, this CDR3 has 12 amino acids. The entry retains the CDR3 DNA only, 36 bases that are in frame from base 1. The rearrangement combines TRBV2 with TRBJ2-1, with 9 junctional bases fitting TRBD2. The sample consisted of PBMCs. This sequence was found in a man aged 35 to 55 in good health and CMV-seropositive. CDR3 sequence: CASRGGAGGQFF. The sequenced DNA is TGTGCCAGCAGGGGGGGAGCGGGGGGACAGTTCTTC.